This T cell receptor beta chain appears in the sequencing data of a study of blood T cell repertoires in COVID-19. For the study at large: Some COVID-19 samples were acute and others convalescent; all came from the United States, Italy and Spain.

Per the original methods: Counts of nucleated cells, estimated from reference gene primer amplification, were obtained. Using immunoSEQ multiplex PCR, the repertoire was profiled, and TCRdb retains in-frame clones only, with some absent. That table supplies the V and J calls and clone size; D and trimming were determined from the DNA. This sample has 470,000 or so clones, with 75% to 90% found just once. The V gene's germline CDR1 is MNHEY and CDR2 SMNVEV (reference sequence). Trimming took 5 bases from V and 0 from J, leaving 10 bases between them. There are 15 residues in the CDR3. Sequenced input: peripheral blood. The sequence came from a human donor in a cohort sampled during active COVID-19. The chain couples TRBV27 to TRBJ1-4, with no clear D. The CDR3 sequence is CASSQQSSTNEKLFF. The CDR3 DNA is TGTGCCAGCAGTCAACAGAGTTCAACTAATGAAAAACTGTTTTTT.